The rows below give T cell receptor beta chains drawn from one sample of a study of T cells after yellow fever vaccination. TCRdb ran MiXCR on the 5' RACE reads and lists one entry per CDR3 protein. The sample holds about 360,000 distinct CDR3 sequences, 6.2% seen once. Sequenced material: PBMCs, taken 5 days after the yellow fever booster vaccination. These TCRs come from a young man who received the YFV17D yellow fever vaccine. CDR3s include the opening cysteine and the closing phenylalanine or tryptophan. Each record gives: CDR3 protein, CDR3 DNA, D gene, V gene, J gene, clone size. D genes are given only for firm matches. Clone size is not always given. Where it is, it says once, few, many or a class for expanded clones.

CASSLKLEGTWELFF	TGCGCCAGCAGCTTGAAGTTGGAGGGCACCTGGGAGCTGTTTTTT	NA	TRBV5-1	TRBJ2-2	NA
CASSLLGDVNTDTQYF	TGTGCCAGCAGCTTACTAGGGGACGTGAACACAGATACGCAGTATTTT	NA	TRBV7-9	TRBJ2-3	many
CASRRQGDRNTIYF	TGTGCCAGCAGGCGACAGGGGGATCGAAACACCATATATTTT	TRBD1	TRBV12-3/TRBV12-4	TRBJ1-3	NA
CATSRASGRANEQFF	TGTGCCACCAGTAGAGCTAGCGGGAGGGCAAACGAGCAGTTCTTC	TRBD2	TRBV24-1	TRBJ2-1	NA
CASSLDGSSNQPQHF	TGCGCCAGCAGCTTGGACGGGTCGAGCAATCAGCCCCAGCATTTT	NA	TRBV5-1	TRBJ1-5	many
CASSQAEPPTYEQYF	TGCGCCAGCAGCCAAGCGGAGCCACCCACCTACGAGCAGTACTTC	NA	TRBV4-3	TRBJ2-7	NA
CASSTSGKLPKQYF	TGTGCCAGCAGTACTAGCGGGAAGTTACCTAAGCAGTACTTC	TRBD2	TRBV12-3/TRBV12-4	TRBJ2-7	many
CASRLGQENTF	TGTGCCAGCAGGTTGGGACAGGAGAACACCTTC	TRBD1	TRBV5-6	TRBJ1-2	few
CASSQGGGGREQFF	TGTGCCAGCAGCCAAGGGGGCGGGGGACGTGAGCAGTTCTTC	TRBD2	TRBV4-2	TRBJ2-1	few
CASSLANAADTEAFF	TGTGCCAGCAGCTTAGCGAATGCGGCAGACACTGAAGCTTTCTTT	NA	TRBV7-2	TRBJ1-1	few
CCAPNGGGTGGNTIYF	TGCTGTGCTCCGAATGGGGGAGGGACAGGTGGAAACACCATATATTTT	TRBD1	TRBV20-1	TRBJ1-3	NA
CASSLERARGFSYEQYF	TGTGCCAGCAGCTTGGAGAGGGCGCGGGGATTCTCCTACGAGCAGTACTTC	NA	TRBV5-5	TRBJ2-7	many
CASSLKGQGALNTQYF	TGTGCCAGCAGTTTAAAAGGGCAGGGGGCCCTTAATACGCAGTATTTT	TRBD1	TRBV27	TRBJ2-3	NA
CAVGDRAGGPPEQFF	TGTGCGGTCGGGGATCGGGCGGGAGGCCCCCCTGAGCAGTTCTTC	TRBD2	TRBV15	TRBJ2-1	many
CRTLTNMNTEAFF	TGCAGAACCCTGACGAATATGAACACTGAAGCTTTCTTT	NA	TRBV20-1	TRBJ1-1	many
CASSLGQGGVDEQFF	TGTGCCAGCAGTTTGGGTCAGGGAGGCGTGGATGAGCAGTTCTTC	NA	TRBV12-3/TRBV12-4	TRBJ2-1	NA
CASSLAGEQPQHF	TGCGCCAGCAGCTTGGCTGGGGAACAGCCCCAGCATTTT	NA	TRBV5-1	TRBJ1-5	many
CASSLYGTYEQYF	TGCGCCAGCAGCTTGTACGGAACCTACGAGCAGTACTTC	NA	TRBV5-1	TRBJ2-7	many
CASSQGGSSDTQYF	TGTGCCAGCAGCCAAGGCGGGAGTTCAGATACGCAGTATTTT	TRBD2	TRBV3-1	TRBJ2-3	many
CSASLGQRHTEAFF	TGCAGCGCGAGCCTGGGACAGCGACACACTGAAGCTTTCTTT	TRBD1	TRBV29-1	TRBJ1-1	many
CAISSDRNEQYF	TGTGCCATCAGTTCCGACCGAAACGAGCAGTACTTC	NA	TRBV10-3	TRBJ2-7	few
CATSDFKPGQGASGANVLTF	TGTGCCACCAGTGATTTTAAACCGGGACAGGGGGCTTCTGGGGCCAACGTCCTGACTTTC	TRBD1	TRBV24-1	TRBJ2-6	few
CASSRSRERANYGYTF	TGTGCCAGCAGCCGTTCCCGGGAGAGAGCTAACTATGGCTACACCTTC	NA	TRBV7-6	TRBJ1-2	many
CASRENREDTQYF	TGTGCCAGCAGGGAAAACAGAGAAGATACGCAGTATTTT	NA	TRBV6-1	TRBJ2-3	many
CASSLAPGGGRGTDTQYF	TGCGCCAGCAGCTTGGCTCCTGGCGGCGGGAGAGGCACAGATACGCAGTATTTT	TRBD2	TRBV5-1	TRBJ2-3	many
CASSSPGGTKGGNEQFF	TGTGCCAGCAGCTCCCCGGGTGGGACTAAGGGTGGGAATGAGCAGTTCTTC	TRBD2	TRBV7-2	TRBJ2-1	few
CASSFRASLYEQYF	TGTGCCAGCAGTTTCAGGGCCTCCCTCTACGAGCAGTACTTC	NA	TRBV28	TRBJ2-7	NA
CASSVDRNQPQHF	TGTGCCAGCAGCGTGGACCGCAATCAGCCCCAGCATTTT	NA	TRBV9	TRBJ1-5	NA
CASSDSGLAVADTQYF	TGTGCCAGCAGCGATTCGGGACTAGCAGTCGCAGATACGCAGTATTTT	TRBD2	TRBV5-6	TRBJ2-3	NA
CASSLAGTSGGSTQYF	TGCGCCAGCAGCTTGGCCGGGACTAGCGGCGGATCTACGCAGTATTTT	TRBD2	TRBV5-1	TRBJ2-3	NA
CASSWSEGAQNEQYF	TGTGCCAGCAGTTGGTCTGAGGGGGCGCAAAACGAGCAGTACTTC	TRBD1	TRBV6-5	TRBJ2-7	many
CAIRESGRGYNEQFF	TGTGCCATCAGGGAGAGCGGGAGGGGCTACAATGAGCAGTTCTTC	TRBD2	TRBV10-3	TRBJ2-1	many
CSASPGLAGYEQFF	TGCAGTGCTTCCCCGGGACTAGCGGGATACGAGCAGTTCTTC	TRBD2	TRBV20-1	TRBJ2-1	few
CASSPGLVGYEQFF	TGTGCCAGCAGCCCGGGGCTAGTGGGCTATGAGCAGTTCTTC	NA	TRBV5-6	TRBJ2-1	NA
CASSRGDRLVQYF	TGTGCCAGCAGTAGAGGGGACAGGCTCGTGCAGTACTTC	TRBD1	TRBV27	TRBJ2-7	few
CASSLSSVKETQYF	TGTGCCAGCAGTTTATCGTCAGTTAAAGAGACCCAGTACTTC	NA	TRBV27	TRBJ2-5	many
CSARRQLEAFF	TGCAGTGCTAGACGCCAACTGGAAGCTTTCTTT	NA	TRBV20-1	TRBJ1-1	NA
CASGDAPTGYYTGELFF	TGTGCCAGCGGGGACGCCCCGACGGGGTACTACACCGGGGAGCTGTTTTTT	NA	TRBV7-9	TRBJ2-2	few
CASSYPEDLAYEQYF	TGTGCCAGCAGTTACCCGGAGGACCTAGCCTACGAGCAGTACTTC	NA	TRBV6-2/TRBV6-3	TRBJ2-7	few
CASKPERGWNQPQHF	TGTGCCAGTAAGCCCGAAAGGGGGTGGAATCAGCCCCAGCATTTT	NA	TRBV19	TRBJ1-5	NA
CASSPVDRDSYEQYF	TGTGCCAGCAGTCCCGTGGACAGGGACTCCTACGAGCAGTACTTC	TRBD1	TRBV28	TRBJ2-7	NA
CASSQEGGTSLYF	TGTGCCAGCAGCCAGGAGGGGGGAACCTCGCTGTACTTC	NA	TRBV7-2	TRBJ2-7	NA
CASSPTTPPAEAFF	TGTGCCAGCAGTCCGACCACTCCGCCCGCTGAAGCTTTCTTT	NA	TRBV27	TRBJ1-1	few
CASSLTSGRGYNEQFF	TGCGCCAGCAGCTTGACCAGCGGGAGAGGTTACAATGAGCAGTTCTTC	TRBD2	TRBV5-1	TRBJ2-1	many
CAISERVNTGELFF	TGTGCCATCAGTGAACGTGTAAACACCGGGGAGCTGTTTTTT	NA	TRBV10-3	TRBJ2-2	NA
CAAGTLPEREQYF	TGTGCCGCCGGGACTCTCCCCGAGAGGGAGCAGTACTTC	NA	TRBV10-3	TRBJ2-7	many
CASEAGTGGTEQYF	TGCGCCAGCGAAGCCGGGACAGGGGGAACCGAGCAGTACTTC	TRBD1	TRBV10-1	TRBJ2-7	few
CAIRPRVHDWQYF	TGTGCCATCAGACCCCGGGTCCACGACTGGCAGTACTTC	NA	TRBV5-5	TRBJ2-4	NA
CASSSSAGTDTQYF	TGTGCCAGCAGTTCCTCCGCCGGGACAGATACGCAGTATTTT	NA	TRBV25-1	TRBJ2-3	few
CASSVGQGGNEQFF	TGCGCCAGCAGTGTTGGGCAGGGAGGAAATGAGCAGTTCTTC	NA	TRBV5-1	TRBJ2-1	NA
CASSQEIGRRASYGYTF	TGTGCCAGCAGCCAAGAAATAGGTCGGAGGGCTTCCTATGGCTACACCTTC	NA	TRBV3-1	TRBJ1-2	few